This TCR beta chain was recorded in a study of T-cell memory formation after mild COVID-19. V was shortened by 0 bases and J by 7 bases, with 10 bases between the two germline ends. This CDR3 region has 14 residues. Germline CDR1 and CDR2: ENHRY and SYGVKD. This clonotype has a handful of counts. TCRdb reprocessed the 5' RACE reads with MiXCR, giving one entry per CDR3 protein. The sample has about 340,000 distinct CDR3 sequences, roughly 15% seen once. The sequence was obtained from a man aged 18 to 29 who had mild COVID-19 (a few samples of this study predate the infection). Cell type and time point are not known. Sample: PBMCs or a T cell subset sorted from them (not recorded which). J is TRBJ2-1 and V is TRBV10-3; tentative D call: TRBD1 (5 bases). CDR3 sequence (DNA): TGTGCCATCAGTGAGTCGGAAGGGGTAAATGAGCAGTTCTTC. Its protein is CAISESEGVNEQFF.